Listed below are T cell receptor beta chains from one sample, sequenced in a study of T cell repertoires in cytomegalovirus infection. Their recognized antigens are unknown. One entry per CDR3 protein, called by TCRdb with MiXCR from the reads. The table includes about 58,000 distinct CDR3 sequences, 20% to 25% detected once. Sample: CD8+ T cells from cultured PBMCs, taken from culture after CMV antigen stimulation. The receptors originated from a human donor in good health (CMV status not recorded). Some clones in this sample may be carry-over from other donors' samples. Each CDR3 is given with its conserved first and last residue. A D gene is named only where the DNA matches it firmly. Clone size is stated in some rows and not others, as once, few, many or a class when expanded.

v_call: TRBV6-5
d_call: TRBD1
j_call: TRBJ1-2
clone_size: NA
cdr3_nt: TGTGCCAGCAGCCCCCTGGACAGGATGTTGTATGGCTACACCTTC
cdr3_aa: CASSPLDRMLYGYTF

v_call: TRBV7-2
d_call: NA
j_call: TRBJ2-5
clone_size: NA
cdr3_nt: TGTGCCAGCAGCTTAGGCGTAGGGGAAGGGGAGACCCAGTACTTC
cdr3_aa: CASSLGVGEGETQYF

v_call: TRBV5-6
d_call: TRBD1
j_call: TRBJ2-1
clone_size: NA
cdr3_nt: TGTGCCAGCAGTTTTCCCAGGGACAGGGGTTTCAATGAGCAGTTCTTC
cdr3_aa: CASSFPRDRGFNEQFF

v_call: TRBV4-1
d_call: NA
j_call: TRBJ2-1
clone_size: few
cdr3_nt: TGCGCCAGCAGCCAGGCGATGGGGAGTTCAAATGAGCAGTTCTTC
cdr3_aa: CASSQAMGSSNEQFF

v_call: TRBV7-8
d_call: NA
j_call: TRBJ2-7
clone_size: NA
cdr3_nt: TGTGCCAGCAGCTTAGTACGGTTCCCGGCTCACGAGCAGTACTTC
cdr3_aa: CASSLVRFPAHEQYF

v_call: TRBV19
d_call: TRBD1
j_call: TRBJ2-1
clone_size: NA
cdr3_nt: TGTGCCAGTAGTCCCTCGGGACAGGGGGGCGATGAGCAGTTCTTC
cdr3_aa: CASSPSGQGGDEQFF

v_call: TRBV7-9
d_call: NA
j_call: TRBJ2-5
clone_size: few
cdr3_nt: TGTGCCAGCAGCTCGTACAGGGCCGTGACGGAGACCCAGTACTTC
cdr3_aa: CASSSYRAVTETQYF

v_call: TRBV7-2
d_call: NA
j_call: TRBJ1-5
clone_size: many
cdr3_nt: TGTGCCAGCAGCTTAGAGGGTATTGAGGGTCAGCCCCAGCATTTT
cdr3_aa: CASSLEGIEGQPQHF

v_call: TRBV11-2
d_call: NA
j_call: TRBJ1-4
clone_size: NA
cdr3_nt: TGTGCCACCTCTGCAACTAATGAAAAACTGTTTTTT
cdr3_aa: CATSATNEKLFF

v_call: TRBV19
d_call: NA
j_call: TRBJ2-7
clone_size: NA
cdr3_nt: TGTGCCAGTAGTATCACTTACTCCTACGAGCAGTACTTC
cdr3_aa: CASSITYSYEQYF

v_call: TRBV7-9
d_call: NA
j_call: TRBJ1-6
clone_size: NA
cdr3_nt: TGTGCCAGCAGCCCACCAGGGCCGGCCGGACCCCTCCACTTT
cdr3_aa: CASSPPGPAGPLHF

v_call: TRBV7-2
d_call: NA
j_call: TRBJ2-2
clone_size: NA
cdr3_nt: TGTGCCAGCAGCTTCGCGTCTAGCACCGGGGAGCTGTTTTTT
cdr3_aa: CASSFASSTGELFF

v_call: TRBV6-2/TRBV6-3
d_call: NA
j_call: TRBJ2-3
clone_size: NA
cdr3_nt: TGTGCCAGCAGTTCGGGCCCCCCAGGAGGAGGGCGCTTTCGCACAGATACGCAGTATTTT
cdr3_aa: CASSSGPPGGGRFRTDTQYF

v_call: TRBV12-5
d_call: NA
j_call: TRBJ2-1
clone_size: few
cdr3_nt: TGTGCTAGTGGTTTATCTCCCGGGGCAATAGGGACGGTGCAGTTCTTC
cdr3_aa: CASGLSPGAIGTVQFF

v_call: TRBV28
d_call: TRBD2
j_call: TRBJ2-7
clone_size: NA
cdr3_nt: TGTGCCAGCGGCAGCGGGAGTAGGCGCGAGCAGTACTTC
cdr3_aa: CASGSGSRREQYF

v_call: TRBV7-9
d_call: TRBD2
j_call: TRBJ2-7
clone_size: few
cdr3_nt: TGTGCCAGCAGCATAGCGGGAGGTCTTTCCTACGAGCAGTACTTC
cdr3_aa: CASSIAGGLSYEQYF

v_call: TRBV19
d_call: TRBD2
j_call: TRBJ2-6
clone_size: NA
cdr3_nt: TGTGCCAGTAGTATGCGGGGGGCCGCTGGGGCCAACGGCCTGACTTTC
cdr3_aa: CASSMRGAAGANGLTF

v_call: TRBV6-6
d_call: TRBD1
j_call: TRBJ2-7
clone_size: NA
cdr3_nt: TGTGCCAGCAGTGTCCGGGACAGAGAGGGCGAGCAGTACTTC
cdr3_aa: CASSVRDREGEQYF

v_call: TRBV12-3/TRBV12-4
d_call: NA
j_call: TRBJ1-5
clone_size: NA
cdr3_nt: TGTGCCAGCAGTCCCCTTGACAATCAGCCCCAGCATTTT
cdr3_aa: CASSPLDNQPQHF

v_call: TRBV12-3/TRBV12-4
d_call: TRBD2
j_call: TRBJ2-1
clone_size: few
cdr3_nt: TGTGCCAGCAGTTTAGGACTAGCGGGGGCGTACAATGAGCAGTTCTTC
cdr3_aa: CASSLGLAGAYNEQFF

v_call: TRBV11-2
d_call: NA
j_call: TRBJ2-1
clone_size: NA
cdr3_nt: TGTGCCAGCAGCTTAGAGCAGCGGGCAATCTCCTACAATGAGCAGTTCTTC
cdr3_aa: CASSLEQRAISYNEQFF

v_call: TRBV5-5
d_call: NA
j_call: TRBJ1-4
clone_size: NA
cdr3_nt: TGTGCCAGCAGCTTCTCAGATCTTAATGAAAAACTGTTTTTT
cdr3_aa: CASSFSDLNEKLFF

v_call: TRBV20-1
d_call: NA
j_call: TRBJ2-7
clone_size: NA
cdr3_nt: TGCAGTGCTAGAGATTCCGGAGTCGAGCAGTACTTC
cdr3_aa: CSARDSGVEQYF

v_call: TRBV28
d_call: NA
j_call: TRBJ2-1
clone_size: medium-sized
cdr3_nt: TGTGCCAGCAGTTTATCGGGAACCTACAATGAGCAGTTCTTC
cdr3_aa: CASSLSGTYNEQFF

v_call: TRBV27
d_call: NA
j_call: TRBJ2-1
clone_size: NA
cdr3_nt: TGTGCCAGCAGTCCTTCCAGGATCTACAATGAGCAGTTCTTC
cdr3_aa: CASSPSRIYNEQFF

v_call: TRBV7-6
d_call: TRBD1
j_call: TRBJ1-5
clone_size: NA
cdr3_nt: TGTGCCATCAGCCCCTGGGACAGCGACAATCAGCCCCAGCATTTT
cdr3_aa: CAISPWDSDNQPQHF

v_call: TRBV7-6
d_call: NA
j_call: TRBJ2-1
clone_size: few
cdr3_nt: TGTGCCAGCAGAGAACGACCTTTGGATGAGCAGTTCTTC
cdr3_aa: CASRERPLDEQFF

v_call: TRBV7-6
d_call: TRBD1
j_call: TRBJ1-5
clone_size: NA
cdr3_nt: TGTGCCAGCAGCGCAGACGGCAGGGGGCAGGGGTTTCGCAATCAGCCCCAGCATTTT
cdr3_aa: CASSADGRGQGFRNQPQHF

v_call: TRBV7-2
d_call: TRBD1
j_call: TRBJ1-5
clone_size: many
cdr3_nt: TGTGCCAGCAGCTTAGGCCCGACAGGGGGAGGACAGCCCCAGCATTTT
cdr3_aa: CASSLGPTGGGQPQHF

v_call: TRBV6-1
d_call: TRBD1
j_call: TRBJ1-4
clone_size: NA
cdr3_nt: TGTGCCAGCAGTCCCTTGAAGGGGGCAGGGGCAACTAATGAAAAACTGTTTTTT
cdr3_aa: CASSPLKGAGATNEKLFF